The 13 T cell receptor beta chains reported below all come from one sample, sequenced in a study of blood T cell repertoires in COVID-19. Here immunoSEQ multiplex PCR was the method, and the copy in TCRdb shows in-frame clones only, minus some. The sample lists around 78,000 clones; around four fifths were seen once. The sequencing input was peripheral blood. Receptors originate from a human donor in a cohort sampled during active COVID-19.

V is TRBV12-3 or TRBV12-4 and J is TRBJ1-1; unclear D gene. CDR3 length equals 13 residues. Trimming took 4 bases from V and 4 from J, leaving 10 bases between them. The CDR3 sequence: CASSYVVGTEAFF. The DNA of the CDR3 is TGTGCCAGCAGTTACGTGGTCGGCACTGAAGCTTTCTTT.

For the CDR3, the DNA is TGCGCCAGCAGCCAAGATTTACTGGCCTACAATGAGCAGTTCTTC. It is translated as CASSQDLLAYNEQFF. This rearrangement joins TRBV4-3 to TRBJ2-1; D is unresolved. Germline V gives CDR1 LGHNA, CDR2 YSLEER. V was trimmed by 0 bases and J by 2 bases, leaving 8 bases between them. The CDR3 contains 15 residues.

The rearrangement links TRBV2 to TRBJ1-2; 7 bases fit TRBD1. J lost 7 bases, V lost 2 bases, and 10 bases had no gene match. Germline CDR1 SNHLY, CDR2 FYNNEI. The CDR3 spans 15 residues. CDR3: CASSELSRGSGGYTF. The CDR3 region has the DNA TGTGCCAGCAGTGAATTGAGCAGGGGGTCGGGTGGCTACACCTTC.

The chain joins TRBV5-1 to TRBJ2-5; 8 bases match TRBD2. Germline CDR1 SGHRS, CDR2 YFSETQ. After removal of 0 bases from V and 4 bases from J, the junction contained 2 bases not matched to a gene. The CDR3 sequence is 14 residues long. The DNA for the CDR3 is TGCGCCAGCAGCTTGGCTGCGGGGGGAGAGACCCAGTACTTC. Translating gives CASSLAAGGETQYF.

In this sample, this clone turned up a few times. This chain links TRBV7-9 with TRBJ2-7; 8 bases are a match to TRBD1. Germline values: CDR1 SEHNR, CDR2 FQNEAQ (reference sequence). J gave up 0 bases and V 3 bases, and 10 bases lay outside the gene matches. The CDR3 spans 17 residues. Written as DNA, the CDR3 is TGTGCCAGCAGCTTGGGGACAGGTAAATCCAGCTCCTACGAGCAGTACTTC. This encodes CASSLGTGKSSSYEQYF.

The CDR3 nucleotides read TGTGCCAGCAGCCTCCTCGGTGGAGGTGAAAAACTGTTTTTT. This translates into CASSLLGGGEKLFF. V usage is TRBV14 and J usage is TRBJ1-4, with D uncertain. CDR1 is SGHDN and CDR2 is FVKESK in the germline V gene. This CDR3 comprises 14 residues. The germline V and J ends were trimmed by 4 bases and 7 bases, with 13 bases remaining between them.

The chain links TRBV2 to TRBJ1-2; D gene uncertain. The germline V gene encodes CDR1 SNHLY and CDR2 FYNNEI. The CDR3 is 13 amino acids. The V gene lost 6 bases and the J gene lost 8 bases, with 16 bases spanning the gap. The CDR3 protein is CASRDLYPPGYTF. The CDR3 nucleotides read TGTGCCAGCAGAGACTTATACCCCCCCGGCTACACCTTC.

This clone has just one count. This chain uses TRBV7-9 with TRBJ1-1; D remains unclear. With 1 base removed from V and 11 bases from J, the gap between germline ends came to 11 bases. Germline CDR1 reads SEHNR; CDR2 reads FQNEAQ (reference sequence). The CDR3 runs to 12 residues. CDR3: CASSLGPQRAFF. The CDR3, as DNA: TGTGCCAGCAGCTTAGGGCCTCAGAGGGCTTTCTTT.

This chain links TRBV9 with TRBJ2-7; 7 bases map to TRBD2. Germline V gene lookup returns CDR1 SGDLS and CDR2 YYNGEE. This CDR3 region has 15 residues. Losses at the gene ends were 4 bases for V and 11 bases for J; bases not matched to a gene: 18. For the CDR3, the DNA is TGTGCCAGCAGCTCCACCCCGAAGGCGAGCGGGGTGAAGTACTTC. Translated: CASSSTPKASGVKYF.

The chain joins TRBV2 to TRBJ1-6; 9 bases match TRBD1. CDR3 length: 12 residues. Germline CDR1 SNHLY, CDR2 FYNNEI. J gave up 10 bases and V 8 bases, and 3 bases lay outside the gene matches. The CDR3 loop is CASRDRDSPLHF. In DNA, the CDR3 is TGTGCCAGCCGGGACAGGGACTCACCCCTCCACTTT.

Relative to its sample, this clone is medium-sized. V gene TRBV6-6 combines with J gene TRBJ1-2; D is possibly TRBD1 (5 bases). Per the germline V gene, CDR1 is MNHNY and CDR2 is SVGAGI (reference sequence). The CDR3 spans 11 residues. Trimming removed 10 bases at V and 7 bases at J, with 13 bases between. CDR3 nucleotides: TGTGCCATTACCCAGGGCAGTGGCTACACCTTC. It is translated as CAITQGSGYTF.

CDR3 residues: CASSLVQGADYGYTF. Here the CDR3 DNA reads TGCGCCAGCAGCCTAGTACAGGGGGCAGACTATGGCTACACCTTC. This rearrangement joins TRBV5-1 to TRBJ1-2; 9 bases line up with TRBD1. Germline CDR1 is SGHRS and CDR2 is YFSETQ. The CDR3 is made up of 15 amino acids. Losses at the gene ends were 4 bases for V and 3 bases for J; bases not matched to a gene: 7.

This chain uses TRBV6-6 with TRBJ1-3; D might be TRBD1 (5 bases). The germline V and J ends were trimmed by 0 bases and 2 bases, with 8 bases remaining between them. There are 15 residues in the CDR3. Looked up from germline, CDR1 is MNHNY and CDR2 is SVGAGI (reference sequence). The CDR3 sequence: CASSYSGAPGNTIYF. The CDR3 nucleotides read TGTGCCAGCAGTTACTCAGGGGCCCCTGGAAACACCATATATTTT.